This TCR beta chain was sequenced during a study of graft-versus-host responses after intestinal transplantation. About the research overall: After anti-thymocyte globulin induction, recipients took tacrolimus and steroids for three to four years.

The CDR3 is made up of 13 amino acids. Measured with immunoSEQ multiplex PCR; TCRdb has only the in-frame clones, and not every one. Here the sample spans 20,000 to 25,000 clones, around 41% being singletons. Investigators plated approximately 200,000 CFSE-labeled responder cells together with approximately 200,000 irradiated stimulator cells labeled with violet dye. The starting material was alloreactive CD8+ T cells from a mixed lymphocyte reaction culture, obtained before intestinal transplant. Documented subset: CFSE-low proliferating T cells sorted from approximately 6-day pre-transplant mixed lymphocyte reaction (GvH or HvG direction). V is TRBV21-1 and J is TRBJ2-1; TRBD1 reflects the table's D call only, with no check against the DNA. TRBV21-1 is noted as a pseudogene. This receptor was taken from a human patient who received an intestinal transplant. The CDR3 sequence: CASSIPGQHEQFF. In DNA, the CDR3 is TGTGCCAGCAGCATTCCGGGACAGCATGAGCAGTTCTTC.